The rows below give T cell receptor beta chains drawn from one sample of a study of T cell clonotyping in hematopoietic cell transplantation. Profiled with immunoSEQ multiplex PCR; TCRdb holds only in-frame clones, not every one. The sample includes more than 65,000 clones, around 94% of them seen just once. The material sequenced was peripheral blood mononuclear cells. Receptors were obtained from a man aged 45-60 years in good health. Some clones in this sample may be carry-over from other donors' samples. CDR3s include the opening cysteine and the closing phenylalanine or tryptophan. Fields, in order: J gene, clone size, V gene, D gene, CDR3 DNA, CDR3 protein. The D gene is left open where the match is weak. Size is omitted from some rows. Given values are once, few, many or a class for expanded clones.

>TRBJ1-5|NA|TRBV28|NA
TGTGCCAGCACCTTAATCGGAGGTGTCGGCAATCAGCCCCAGCATTTT
CASTLIGGVGNQPQHF
>TRBJ1-2|NA|TRBV7-9|NA
TGTGCCAGCAGCGAAAGCAGGGGTAGTGGCTACACCTTC
CASSESRGSGYTF
>TRBJ1-1|NA|TRBV10-3|TRBD1
TGTGCCATCAGTGAATTAGGGGGCAATGAAGCTTTCTTT
CAISELGGNEAFF
>TRBJ2-3|NA|TRBV9|NA
TGTGCCAGCAGCGCTTCGATGACAGATACGCAGTATTTT
CASSASMTDTQYF
>TRBJ2-7|NA|TRBV29-1|NA
TGCAGCGTCCCCGGTAGGGGATCCTACGAGCAGTACTTC
CSVPGRGSYEQYF
>TRBJ2-2|once|TRBV7-6|NA
TGTGCCAGCAGCACCGCCGGAGGGGAGCTGTTTTTT
CASSTAGGELFF
>TRBJ2-5|NA|TRBV30|NA
TGTGCCTGGAGCTGGACAGGAGGGCAAGAGACCCAGTACTTC
CAWSWTGGQETQYF
>TRBJ1-4|NA|TRBV5-1|NA
TGCGCCAGCAGCTTGGATTCCGGAGTTAATGAAAAACTGTTTTTT
CASSLDSGVNEKLFF
>TRBJ1-2|NA|TRBV6-5|NA
TGTGCCAGCAGTTACGGTCAGGGCCTCGGCTACACCTTC
CASSYGQGLGYTF
>TRBJ1-2|NA|TRBV9|NA
TGTGCCAGCAGCGCCTTGGTAGGAGCTAACTATGGCTACACCTTC
CASSALVGANYGYTF
>TRBJ1-5|once|TRBV2|TRBD1
TGTGCCAGCAGTGGACAGGGGTCGGGGCAGCCCCAGCATTTT
CASSGQGSGQPQHF
>TRBJ1-2|NA|TRBV28|NA
TGTGCCAGCAGTCCCCCGCTAAATTATGGCTACACCTTC
CASSPPLNYGYTF
>TRBJ2-3|NA|TRBV11-3|NA
TGTGCCAGCAGCCTCGGGGGAGCGCCAGATACGCAGTATTTT
CASSLGGAPDTQYF
>TRBJ2-7|NA|TRBV27|TRBD2
TGTGCCAGCAGTCCCTACCAACTAGCGCCCTACGAGCAGTACTTC
CASSPYQLAPYEQYF
>TRBJ1-2|NA|TRBV9|NA
TGTGCCAGCAGCATGGGACTGGCTGGCTATGGCTACACCTTC
CASSMGLAGYGYTF
>TRBJ2-5|NA|TRBV28|NA
TGTGCCAGCAGTTCTAAGGCGGGGCGTCAAGAGACCCAGTACTTC
CASSSKAGRQETQYF
>TRBJ2-7|NA|TRBV4-2|NA
TGTGCCAGCAGTCTTTCTTACCGGGACTCCTCCTACGAGCAGTACTTC
CASSLSYRDSSYEQYF
>TRBJ2-7|once|TRBV27|NA
TGTGCCAGCAGTTTTACGTATCCTGACAGGCGAAACCTCTACGAGCAGTACTTC
CASSFTYPDRRNLYEQYF
>TRBJ1-3|NA|TRBV28|NA
TGTGCCAGCAGTACGACAGTGGCTGGAAACACCATATATTTT
CASSTTVAGNTIYF
>TRBJ2-7|NA|TRBV28|NA
TGTGCCAGCGGGCAGAACTCCTACGAGCAGTACTTC
CASGQNSYEQYF
>TRBJ2-5|NA|TRBV7-9|NA
TGTGCCAGCAGCAGCCCAGGCGGCTTAGGAGAGACCCAGTACTTC
CASSSPGGLGETQYF
>TRBJ2-1|NA|TRBV6-6|NA
TGTGCCAGCAGTTACGGCGTTCGTGAGCAGTTCTTC
CASSYGVREQFF
>TRBJ2-7|NA|TRBV14|TRBD2
TGTGCCAGCAGCCGGGGCGGGGGTAGCGGGAGCTCCTACGAGCAGTACTTC
CASSRGGGSGSSYEQYF
>TRBJ2-7|NA|TRBV19|NA
TGTGCCAGTAAGTCTGTATGGGCATCGGACGAGCAGTACTTC
CASKSVWASDEQYF
>TRBJ2-2|NA|TRBV2|TRBD1
TGTGCCAGCAGCGGACAGGGGGGAAACACCGGGGAGCTGTTTTTT
CASSGQGGNTGELFF
>TRBJ2-7|NA|TRBV7-6|TRBD1
TGTGCCAGCAGCCGGGACAGGACCTCCTACGAGCAGTACTTC
CASSRDRTSYEQYF
>TRBJ1-3|NA|TRBV6-1|NA
TGTGCCAGCAGTGAGGGCTCTGGAAACACCATATATTTT
CASSEGSGNTIYF
>TRBJ2-7|NA|TRBV7-2|NA
TGTGCCAGCAGCTTAGCGGTGGCAGTAGGATACGAGCAGTACTTC
CASSLAVAVGYEQYF
>TRBJ1-1|NA|TRBV28|TRBD1
TGTGCCAGCAGTCCCCAGGGGGCGAACACTGAAGCTTTCTTT
CASSPQGANTEAFF
>TRBJ1-1|NA|TRBV14|TRBD1
TGTGCCAGCAGCCAACCTCTCAGGGGGGCTGGAGGCACTGAAGCTTTCTTT
CASSQPLRGAGGTEAFF
>TRBJ2-1|NA|TRBV4-2|NA
TGTGCCAGCAGCCAAGATTGGGCTAGCTCTGAGGATGAGCAGTTCTTC
CASSQDWASSEDEQFF
>TRBJ1-1|NA|TRBV2|TRBD1
TGTGCCAGCAGTGAAGAAGGGGGCATGAACACTGAAGCTTTCTTT
CASSEEGGMNTEAFF
>TRBJ2-7|NA|TRBV7-2|NA
TGTGCCAGCAGCTTAAGAAGCACCTACGAGCAGTACTTC
CASSLRSTYEQYF
>TRBJ2-1|NA|TRBV1|NA
TGCACCAGCAGACCCCCCCGACTAGCGCCGAATGAGCAGTTCTTC
CTSRPPRLAPNEQFF
>TRBJ1-6|once|TRBV7-2|NA
TGTGCCAGCAGCTTACGGCCGGGTCTTAATTCACCCCTCCACTTT
CASSLRPGLNSPLHF
>TRBJ1-5|few|TRBV7-9|NA
TGTGCCAGCAGCTTAGGATATAGCAATCAGCCCCAGCATTTT
CASSLGYSNQPQHF
>TRBJ1-4|NA|TRBV2|NA
TGTGCCAGCAGTGAATCAATCGAGGGCGGACCCGCAACTAATGAAAAACTGTTTTTT
CASSESIEGGPATNEKLFF
>TRBJ2-1|NA|TRBV28|NA
TGTGCCAGCAGTTTAGCCTATTCGATCCACAATGAGCAGTTCTTC
CASSLAYSIHNEQFF
>TRBJ2-7|few|TRBV5-6|NA
TGTGCCAGCAGCTTGGCCAGGGAACAGCCATTAAGGGAGCAGTACTTC
CASSLAREQPLREQYF
>TRBJ1-6|NA|TRBV7-6|TRBD1
TGTGCCAGCAGTCGGACAGGGACGGGAGATTCACCCCTCCACTTT
CASSRTGTGDSPLHF
>TRBJ1-5|NA|TRBV2|TRBD1
TGTGCCAGCCGGGACAGGGCCCATCAGCCCCAGCATTTT
CASRDRAHQPQHF
>TRBJ2-2|once|TRBV5-1|NA
TGCGCCAGCGCCGACGTCGAGGGGATGAACACCGGGGAGCTGTTTTTT
CASADVEGMNTGELFF
>TRBJ2-7|NA|TRBV4-3|NA
TGCGCCAGCAGCCAAGATATCTGGACCGGGACGTCTACCTACGAGCAGTACTTC
CASSQDIWTGTSTYEQYF
>TRBJ2-3|once|TRBV30|NA
TGTGCCTGGAGTGTTGGAGCAGATACGCAGTATTTT
CAWSVGADTQYF
>TRBJ1-4|NA|TRBV19|NA
TGTGCCTCCACACCAGGCAGAAAATCAACTAATGAAAAACTGTTTTTT
CASTPGRKSTNEKLFF
>TRBJ2-3|NA|TRBV2|TRBD2
TGTGCCAGCAGTGCGTCGAGCGGGGGGGCCCCAGATACGCAGTATTTT
CASSASSGGAPDTQYF
>TRBJ2-3|once|TRBV11-3|TRBD2
TGTGCCAGCAGCTCCGGACTAGCTGAAGGGGTGACAGATACGCAGTATTTT
CASSSGLAEGVTDTQYF